The 29 T cell receptor beta chains listed next were all sequenced from one sample in a study of monozygotic twins with inflammatory bowel disease. Each CDR3 protein gets one entry in TCRdb, which reprocessed the 5' RACE reads and gives no DNA. The table lists some 83,000 distinct CDR3 sequences. The sequenced material came from blood. The receptors here all came from a human donor with ulcerative colitis or Crohn's disease, or a healthy co-twin of an affected twin (not recorded which).

The J gene is TRBJ2-1, the V gene TRBV25-1; the TCRdb call, TRBD2, lacks DNA for checking. Per the germline V gene, CDR1 is MGHDK and CDR2 is SYGVNS. This CDR3 is 16 amino acids long. The CDR3 reads CASSDLSRGGYNEQFF. Using reference TRBV25-1 and TRBJ2-1 for the parts outside the CDR3, the full variable domain is EADIYQTPRYLVIGTGKKITLECSQTMGHDKMYWYQQDPGMELHLIHYSYGVNSTEKGDLSSESTVSRIRTEHFPLTLESARPSHTSQYLCASSDLSRGGYNEQFFGPGTRLTVL.

The gene calls are TRBV27 and TRBJ1-1; TCRdb returns TRBD1, unconfirmable since there is no DNA. The CDR3 runs to 14 residues. Germline V gives CDR1 MNHEY, CDR2 SMNVEV (reference sequence). CDR3 protein: CASRMTGANTEAFF.

The chain recombines TRBV7-2 with TRBJ2-7; there is no DNA to check the TCRdb D call of TRBD1. In germline, CDR1 is SGHTA, CDR2 FQGNSA. The CDR3 covers 14 residues. CDR3 loop: CASSGTGSSYEQYF. Full variable domain (rest looked up from reference TRBV7-2 and TRBJ2-7): GAGVSQSPSNKVTEKGKDVELRCDPISGHTALYWYRQSLGQGLEFLIYFQGNSAPDKSGLPSDRFSAERTGGSVSTLTIQRTQQEDSAVYLCASSGTGSSYEQYFGPGTRLTVT.

The V call is TRBV11-1, the J call TRBJ2-1; TCRdb designates TRBD2, a call that cannot be tested without DNA. Looked up from germline, CDR1 is SGHAT and CDR2 is FQDESV (reference sequence). The CDR3 contains 18 residues. CDR3 loop: CASSLFQVSVGSYNEQFF.

The V call is TRBV20-1, the J call TRBJ2-1; TCRdb designates TRBD2, a call that cannot be tested without DNA. Germline V CDR1 and CDR2: DFQATT, SNEGSKA (reference sequence). This CDR3 has 13 residues. The CDR3 loop is CSAPDGSGNEQFF.

The CDR3 spells CSAQTDYNQPQHF. The chain recombines TRBV20-1 with TRBJ1-5; TCRdb outputs TRBD1, but without DNA this stays unchecked. This CDR3 region has 13 residues. Germline V gene lookup returns CDR1 DFQATT and CDR2 SNEGSKA (reference sequence).

The rearrangement uses TRBV7-9 and TRBJ2-7. Germline lookup yields CDR1 SEHNR and CDR2 FQNEAQ (reference sequence). The CDR3 loop spans 15 amino acids. This CDR3 reads CASSLAEPSSYEQYF.

The chain links TRBV20-1 to TRBJ1-2; TCRdb calls TRBD1, which cannot be checked without DNA. This CDR3 contains 12 residues. Germline assignment: CDR1 DFQATT and CDR2 SNEGSKA (reference sequence). The chain's CDR3 is CSASWQGDGYTF.

The chain recombines TRBV12-3 or TRBV12-4 with TRBJ2-1; as DNA is missing, the TRBD1 call by TCRdb cannot be tested. CDR3 length equals 14 residues. CDR3 amino acids: CASSSRTAYNEQFF.

The chain is built from TRBV5-5 and TRBJ2-3; TCRdb's D call of TRBD2 is untestable without DNA. Germline lookup yields CDR1 SGHKS and CDR2 YYEKEE (reference sequence). There are 16 residues in the CDR3. CDR3 amino acids: CASSLRLAGAWNTQYF. Full variable domain (outside the CDR3, taken from reference TRBV5-5 and TRBJ2-3): DAGVTQSPTHLIKTRGQQVTLRCSPISGHKSVSWYQQVLGQGPQFIFQYYEKEERGRGNFPDRFSARQFPNYSSELNVNALLLGDSALYLCASSLRLAGAWNTQYFGPGTRLTVL.

V and J are TRBV10-3 and TRBJ1-2. The germline V gene encodes CDR1 ENHRY and CDR2 SYGVKD. The CDR3 runs 15 residues. The CDR3 sequence: CAISVEWVDGNGYTF.

J is TRBJ1-2 and V is TRBV6-5. Germline V gene sequence: CDR1 MNHEY, CDR2 SVGAGI. The length of the CDR3 is 14 residues. CDR3 region: CASSYSTGTLGYTF.

This sequence joins TRBV12-3 or TRBV12-4 and TRBJ1-5; TCRdb's D call, TRBD1, is unchecked because there is no DNA. The CDR3 has 15 amino acids. The CDR3 sequence is CASRSGQGIGQPQHF.

The rearrangement uses TRBV20-1 and TRBJ1-5; TCRdb indicates TRBD1, and absent DNA this call remains unverified. The CDR3 loop spans 12 amino acids. CDR1 DFQATT and CDR2 SNEGSKA come from the germline V gene (reference sequence). The CDR3 spells CSAISWGQPQHF.

V usage is TRBV20-1 and J usage is TRBJ2-1; with no DNA, the TCRdb D assignment of TRBD1 cannot be verified. This CDR3 contains 15 residues. Looked up from germline, CDR1 is DFQATT and CDR2 is SNEGSKA (reference sequence). The CDR3: CSARGGGMLSHEQFF.

V usage is TRBV6-6 and J usage is TRBJ1-2; without DNA, the TCRdb call of TRBD1 cannot be checked. Per germline, CDR1 MNHNY and CDR2 SVGAGI (reference sequence). The CDR3 totals 14 residues. CDR3 region: CASSYSQAAKGYTF.

The V and J genes are TRBV2 and TRBJ2-7. The germline V gene has CDR1 SNHLY and CDR2 FYNNEI. The CDR3 is 12 residues long. The CDR3 is CASKGSYYEQYF.

This sequence joins TRBV11-2 and TRBJ2-2; with no DNA, the TCRdb D assignment of TRBD1 cannot be verified. CDR1 and CDR2 (germline): SGHAT, FQNNGV. The CDR3 has 16 amino acids. The CDR3: CASSLQLIGGSGELFF.

The chain has TRBV10-1 and TRBJ2-7; the D call from TCRdb, TRBD1, cannot be confirmed without DNA. CDR1 and CDR2 (germline): WNHNN, SYGVQD (reference sequence). The CDR3 length is 14 residues. The CDR3 protein is CASSELGRGYEQYF.

The gene calls are TRBV9 and TRBJ1-2. Germline CDR1 and CDR2: SGDLS and YYNGEE. The CDR3 totals 12 residues. CDR3 amino acids: CASSHTVYGYTF. The whole variable domain, remainder taken from reference TRBV9 and TRBJ1-2, is DSGVTQTPKHLITATGQRVTLRCSPRSGDLSVYWYQQSLDQGLQFLIQYYNGEERAKGNILERFSAQQFPDLHSELNLSSLELGDSALYFCASSHTVYGYTFGSGTRLTVV.

This chain connects TRBV5-6 to TRBJ2-5; checking the TCRdb D call of TRBD2 is not possible without DNA. This CDR3 contains 16 residues. The germline gives CDR1 SGHDT, CDR2 YYEEEE. CDR3 sequence: CASSYRVAGTQETQYF.

The chain couples TRBV5-1 to TRBJ1-1. CDR3 length: 15 residues. Germline V gene lookup returns CDR1 SGHRS and CDR2 YFSETQ. CDR3 residues: CASSLVGGMNTEAFF.

This rearrangement joins TRBV15 to TRBJ1-4; TCRdb outputs TRBD1, but without DNA this stays unchecked. Per germline, CDR1 LNHNV and CDR2 YYDKDF (reference sequence). There are 16 residues in the CDR3. CDR3: CATSRDRGASNEKLFF.

CDR3 sequence reads: CSARSVGTGNTIYF. The V and J genes are TRBV20-1 and TRBJ1-3. The CDR3 length is 14 residues. Per the germline V gene, CDR1 is DFQATT and CDR2 is SNEGSKA (reference sequence).

V and J are TRBV7-2 and TRBJ1-3. Looked up from germline, CDR1 is SGHTA and CDR2 is FQGNSA. CDR3 length: 17 amino acids. The CDR3 here is CVSSVIDTSSGGNTIYF.

The chain employs TRBV12-3 or TRBV12-4 and TRBJ1-3. The CDR3 spans 21 residues. This CDR3 is CASSLWWSWDLARDSGNTIYF.

This chain connects TRBV7-6 to TRBJ2-7. The germline V gene has CDR1 SGHVS and CDR2 FNYEAQ. This CDR3 spans 11 amino acids. This chain's CDR3 is CASSSGGEQYF.

The V gene is TRBV7-9, the J gene TRBJ2-7; TCRdb returns TRBD2, unconfirmable since there is no DNA. This CDR3 has 15 residues. Germline V lookup: CDR1 SEHNR, CDR2 FQNEAQ (reference sequence). The CDR3 sequence is CASSSGKPSAYEQYF.

The chain recombines TRBV18 with TRBJ1-1; absent DNA, TCRdb's TRBD1 call cannot be checked. This CDR3 comprises 17 residues. Germline V CDR1 and CDR2: KGHSH, LQKENI. The CDR3 reads CASSPPGTGGWNTEAFF.